A single sample gave rise to the 27 T cell receptor beta chains below, sequenced in a study of T cells in Graves' hyperthyroidism and ophthalmopathy. RNA transcripts served as the template for amplifying TCR beta CDR3 regions. HTBI primers were used for first-round RT-PCR of the TCR CDR3. TCRdb passed the multiplex PCR reads through MiXCR, listing each CDR3 protein once. The table shows hundreds of thousands of distinct CDR3 sequences, with about 15% occurring only once. The sequencing sample was made of blood. The receptors come from a woman in her 30s with Graves' hyperthyroidism.

This clonotype was seen a few times. V and J are TRBV5-1 and TRBJ1-4; D ambiguous. The V and J ends lost 0 bases and 7 bases respectively, with 13 bases between them. Per the germline V gene, CDR1 is SGHRS and CDR2 is YFSETQ. The CDR3 runs 15 residues. The CDR3 sequence is CASSLGTSDGEKLFF. The CDR3 nucleotides read TGCGCCAGCAGCTTGGGAACATCGGACGGTGAAAAACTGTTTTTT. Looking up the rest from reference TRBV5-1 and TRBJ1-4 gives the full variable domain: KAGVTQTPRYLIKTRGQQVTLSCSPISGHRSVSWYQQTPGQGLQFLFEYFSETQRNKGNFPGRFSGRQFSNSRSEMNVSTLELGDSALYLCASSLGTSDGEKLFFGSGTQLSVL.

As regards this clonotype: A much larger clone differs by one base, so this may be a read error. The chain is built from TRBV15 and TRBJ2-7; D gene ambiguous. The CDR3 is 13 amino acids. Germline V gene data show CDR1 as LNHNV and CDR2 as YYDKDF (reference sequence). V lost 0 bases and J 3 bases, leaving 6 bases between the germline ends. The CDR3, as DNA: TGTGCCACCAGCAGAGAGGTCGACTACGAGCAGTACTTC. It translates to CATSREVDYEQYF.

This clonotype has at least ten counts. The V call is TRBV2, the J call TRBJ2-1, with 9 positions matching TRBD2. Per the germline V gene, CDR1 is SNHLY and CDR2 is FYNNEI. The CDR3 sequence is 15 residues long. Trimming at V came to 8 bases and at J to 7 bases, leaving 12 bases not matched to a gene. DNA for the CDR3: TGTGCCAGCGGGTCTAGCGGGATAATCTTGAATGAGCAGTTCTTC. It translates to CASGSSGIILNEQFF.

The rearrangement joins TRBV10-1 to TRBJ2-3, with a weak D call TRBD2 (5 bases). The CDR3 is 13 amino acids. V was clipped by 7 bases and J by 4 bases, with 12 bases between them. The germline gives CDR1 WNHNN, CDR2 SYGVQD (reference sequence). CDR3 DNA: TGCGCCAGCAAGAGAGCGGAGTCAGATACGCAGTATTTT. Its protein product is CASKRAESDTQYF.

The rearrangement joins TRBV28 to TRBJ1-5, with a weak D call TRBD1 (5 bases). CDR1 is MDHEN and CDR2 is SYDVKM in the germline V gene. This CDR3 spans 13 amino acids. The ends were cut back, 6 bases at V and 6 bases at J, with 12 bases in the middle. DNA for the CDR3: TGTGCCAGCAGGAGGGGAGGATCTCAGCCCCAGCATTTT. It encodes CASRRGGSQPQHF.

The chain recombines TRBV10-2 with TRBJ2-1, with 15 bases fitting TRBD2. The ends lost 2 bases at V and 8 bases at J; junction bases unmatched: 7. From germline, CDR1 is WSHSY and CDR2 SAAADI. The CDR3 runs 17 residues. The CDR3 DNA reads as TGCGCCAGCAGTGAGCCGTGGACTAGCGGGAGGGCCTATGAGCAGTTCTTC. This translates into CASSEPWTSGRAYEQFF.

In this sample, this clonotype turned up many times. V and J are TRBV7-2 and TRBJ1-1; the D is unclear. With 1 base removed from V and 1 base from J, the gap between germline ends came to 7 bases. The CDR3 totals 14 residues. CDR1 and CDR2 from the germline V gene are SGHTA and FQGNSA. This CDR3 is CASSLDAGNTEAFF. The CDR3 DNA is TGTGCCAGCAGCTTAGATGCAGGGAACACTGAAGCTTTCTTT.

This clonotype was seen ten or more times. The CDR3 here is CASSYSSGRLFTGELFF. The CDR3 nucleotides are TGTGCCAGCAGCTACTCTAGCGGGAGGCTCTTCACCGGGGAGCTGTTTTTT. The rearrangement joins TRBV12-3 or TRBV12-4 to TRBJ2-2, with TRBD2 matching 11 bases. Unmatched junction bases numbered 10, after V lost 6 bases and J lost 4 bases. The CDR3 is 17 residues long.

This clonotype was detected many times. The chain links TRBV28 to TRBJ2-2; no clear D gene. Trimming took off 4 bases at V and 5 bases at J, with 8 bases between the two ends. The CDR3 totals 13 residues. Per germline, CDR1 MDHEN and CDR2 SYDVKM. CDR3 DNA sequence: TGTGCCAGCAGTTCCAGGTTAACCGGGGAGCTGTTTTTT. It specifies CASSSRLTGELFF.

The chain couples TRBV5-1 to TRBJ2-7; the D call may be TRBD1 or TRBD2 (6 bases each). V gave up 0 bases and J gave up 4 bases, with 14 bases separating them. The CDR3 runs 15 residues. In germline, CDR1 is SGHRS, CDR2 YFSETQ. DNA for the CDR3: TGCGCCAGCAGCTTGGCCAGGGGAGGCGAGTACGAGCAGTACTTC. It yields the protein CASSLARGGEYEQYF.

In its sample, this clonotype was seen many times. This chain connects TRBV20-1 to TRBJ2-1; 12 nucleotides line up with TRBD2. Germline V lookup: CDR1 DFQATT, CDR2 SNEGSKA (reference sequence). The CDR3 has 14 residues. Trimming at V came to 5 bases and at J to 6 bases, leaving 5 bases not matched to a gene. CDR3 nucleotide sequence: TGCAGTGCTGGCCGACTAGCGGGAGCCAATGAGCAGTTCTTC. Protein sequence: CSAGRLAGANEQFF.

This clonotype was counted ten times or more. The V gene is TRBV13, the J gene TRBJ2-7, with D hard to call. Trimming stripped 5 bases from V and 1 base from J, with 9 bases between. The V gene's germline CDR1 is PRHDT and CDR2 FYEKMQ (reference sequence). This CDR3 has 13 amino acids. CDR3 DNA sequence: TGTGCCAGCAGCCGTTATTCATCCTACGAGCAGTACTTC. Translation gives CASSRYSSYEQYF.

This clonotype showed up many times. The V and J genes are TRBV3-1 and TRBJ1-1; D unresolved. The germline gives CDR1 LGHDT, CDR2 YNNKEL (reference sequence). This CDR3 is built from 12 residues. V gave up 0 bases and J gave up 9 bases, with 8 bases separating them. The CDR3: CASSQDRAKAFF. CDR3 in DNA: TGTGCCAGCAGCCAAGATCGGGCTAAAGCTTTCTTT. Drawing the rest from reference TRBV3-1 and TRBJ1-1, the complete variable domain is DTAVSQTPKYLVTQMGNDKSIKCEQNLGHDTMYWYKQDSKKFLKIMFSYNNKELIINETVPNRFSPKSPDKAHLNLHINSLELGDSAVYFCASSQDRAKAFFGQGTRLTVV.

This clonotype appeared many times. The rearrangement joins TRBV28 to TRBJ2-5; TRBD1 matches 8 bases. Looked up from germline, CDR1 is MDHEN and CDR2 is SYDVKM. Losses at the gene ends were 5 bases for V and 5 bases for J; bases not matched to a gene: 10. The CDR3 loop spans 15 amino acids. CDR3 sequence: CASSTVRGRGETQYF. The CDR3 bases are TGTGCCAGCAGTACCGTCAGGGGGCGCGGGGAGACCCAGTACTTC.

On this clonotype: A much bigger clone sits one base away, suggesting this may be a read error. This CDR3 reads CTSSESPGPFDTQYF. In nucleotides, the CDR3 is TGTACCAGCAGTGAGTCCCCGGGCCCCTTTGATACGCAGTATTTT. The chain combines TRBV2 with TRBJ2-3; D is undetermined. In germline, CDR1 is SNHLY, CDR2 FYNNEI. The CDR3 has 15 residues.

J is TRBJ2-1 and V is TRBV5-1; 8 bases align to TRBD1. The V gene end was trimmed by 0 bases and the J gene end by 3 bases; junction bases not matched to a gene: 2. The CDR3 sequence is 15 residues long. The germline V gene encodes CDR1 SGHRS and CDR2 YFSETQ. CDR3 coding DNA: TGCGCCAGCAGCTTGGTGACAGGGGACTACAATGAGCAGTTCTTC. Its translation is CASSLVTGDYNEQFF.

There are a few counts of this clonotype. The rearrangement uses TRBV3-1 and TRBJ2-7, with TRBD1 matching over 8 bases. This CDR3 has 14 amino acids. CDR1 and CDR2 from the germline V gene are LGHDT and YNNKEL (reference sequence). The trim removed 4 bases at V and 3 bases at J, leaving 5 bases unmatched. CDR3 region: CASSLQDRGYEQYF. The CDR3 bases are TGTGCCAGCAGCCTCCAAGACAGGGGCTACGAGCAGTACTTC.

In this sample, this clonotype turned up a few times. A read error may account for a junction end that differs from germline. The V and J genes are TRBV20-1 and TRBJ1-2, with 9 bases identical to TRBD1. The V gene's germline CDR1 is DFQATT and CDR2 SNEGSKA (reference sequence). CDR3 length equals 16 residues. CDR3 region: CSARDWDRALNYGYTF. CDR3 nucleotide sequence: TGCAGTGCTAGAGATTGGGACAGGGCTCTTAACTATGGCTACACCTTT.

This clonotype was picked up a small number of times. This chain joins TRBV5-1 and TRBJ1-6, with a weak D call TRBD1 (5 bases). The germline CDR1 and CDR2 sequences are SGHRS and YFSETQ. The CDR3 consists of 14 residues. V lost 0 bases and J lost 8, with 9 bases in between. The CDR3 sequence is CASSLGGEYSPLHF. CDR3 DNA: TGCGCCAGCAGCTTGGGAGGGGAGTATTCACCCCTCCACTTT. Filled out from reference TRBV5-1 and TRBJ1-6, the complete variable domain reads KAGVTQTPRYLIKTRGQQVTLSCSPISGHRSVSWYQQTPGQGLQFLFEYFSETQRNKGNFPGRFSGRQFSNSRSEMNVSTLELGDSALYLCASSLGGEYSPLHFGNGTRLTVT.

The chain joins TRBV20-1 to TRBJ2-1; a possible D gene is TRBD2 (6 bases). The CDR3 is 14 amino acids. Germline CDR1 is DFQATT and CDR2 is SNEGSKA (reference sequence). Trimming shortened V by 6 bases and J by 5 bases, and 17 bases separated the two germline ends. The CDR3 DNA follows: TGCAGTGCCGCTGGGGGTAGCGGCAACAATGAGCAGTTCTTC. Its protein is CSAAGGSGNNEQFF.

This clonotype was counted between two and nine times. The J gene is TRBJ1-6, the V gene TRBV30; 7 nucleotides align to TRBD1. In germline, CDR1 is GTSNPN, CDR2 SVGIG (reference sequence). This CDR3 contains 13 residues. V shed 7 bases and J 8 bases; nucleotides not matched to a gene: 8. CDR3 sequence (DNA): TGTGCCTTATCAACAGGGGAAGATTCACCCCTCCACTTT. This codes for CALSTGEDSPLHF.

This clonotype was detected ten times or more. V gene TRBV27 combines with J gene TRBJ1-4; D uncertain. V lost 3 bases and J 0 bases, leaving 5 bases between the germline ends. CDR1 MNHEY and CDR2 SMNVEV come from the germline V gene (reference sequence). This CDR3 is built from 14 residues. In DNA form, the CDR3 reads TGTGCCAGCAGTTTTTCGGCAACTAATGAAAAACTGTTTTTT. Translated: CASSFSATNEKLFF.

This clonotype was seen many times. J is TRBJ2-7 and V is TRBV11-3, with 9 positions matching TRBD1. Germline trimming cut 2 bases from V and 5 bases from J; bases unmatched to any gene: 13. The germline V gene encodes CDR1 SGHNT and CDR2 YENEEA. This CDR3 is built from 17 residues. CDR3 protein: CASSLSHPGQGSDEQYF. As DNA, the CDR3 is TGTGCCAGCAGCTTATCCCACCCGGGACAGGGTAGCGACGAGCAGTACTTC.

The chain carries TRBV7-9 and TRBJ1-5; no definite D call. This CDR3 spans 17 amino acids. The V and J ends lost 4 bases and 3 bases respectively, with 19 bases between them. Germline CDR1 is SEHNR and CDR2 is FQNEAQ (reference sequence). The CDR3 region has the DNA TGTGCCAGCAGCTCCCGGACCATGGATTTTAACAATCAGCCCCAGCATTTT. Its translation: CASSSRTMDFNNQPQHF.

This clonotype was counted between two and nine times. The rearrangement joins TRBV10-3 to TRBJ2-2; D is possibly TRBD2 (5 bases). Per the germline V gene, CDR1 is ENHRY and CDR2 is SYGVKD. The CDR3 is made up of 14 amino acids. Deletions cut 6 bases from V and 3 bases from J, with 11 bases between. Here the CDR3 reads CAIREVADTGELFF. The CDR3 DNA sequence: TGTGCCATCAGGGAGGTGGCAGACACCGGGGAGCTGTTTTTT.

In the case of this clonotype: Being one base from a much bigger clone, this may be a read error. The gene calls are TRBV6-1 and TRBJ2-2, with D unresolved. The CDR3 is made up of 15 amino acids. Germline assignment: CDR1 MNHNS and CDR2 SASEGT. V was cut by 6 bases and J by 0 bases, with 11 bases left in between. CDR3 residues: CASSSPRSNTGELFF. The CDR3 DNA reads as TGTGCCAGCAGCTCGCCTCGATCGAACACCGGGGAGCTGTTTTTT.

Here the CDR3 DNA reads TGTGCCAGCTCACGGGCCACTGGACTAGCGAACACTGAAGCTTTCTTT. This codes for CASSRATGLANTEAFF. The chain joins TRBV18 to TRBJ1-1; D not resolved. V was trimmed by 4 bases and J by 1 base, leaving 16 bases between them. CDR3 length: 16 residues. CDR1 KGHSH and CDR2 LQKENI come from the germline V gene. The full variable domain, rest sourced from reference TRBV18 and TRBJ1-1, is NAGVMQNPRHLVRRRGQEARLRCSPMKGHSHVYWYRQLPEEGLKFMVYLQKENIIDESGMPKERFSAEFPKEGPSILRIQQVVRGDSAAYFCASSRATGLANTEAFFGQGTRLTVV.